This T cell receptor beta chain was recovered during a study of blood T cell repertoires in COVID-19. Background on the study: COVID-19 samples, acute and convalescent, were from the United States, Italy and Spain. Sample material is recorded as cDNA or gDNA derived from T cells, B-cell-depleted T cells, or PBMCs.

Germline values: CDR1 SGHAT, CDR2 FQNNGV. The CDR3 has 15 amino acids. Trimming took off 0 bases at V and 2 bases at J, with 10 bases between the two ends. Methods used by the authors: Amplification of reference gene primers provided the estimated nucleated cell counts. Clones were sequenced by immunoSEQ multiplex PCR, and TCRdb holds only the in-frame ones, with some missing. V and J calls and clone size are given by that table; D and trimming were obtained from the DNA. The sample lists 80,000 or so clones, 80% to 90% occurring once. This receptor was identified in a human donor in a cohort sampled during active COVID-19. The rearrangement joins TRBV11-2 to TRBJ1-2, with D unclear. The sequenced material came from peripheral blood. The CDR3 region has the DNA TGTGCCAGCAGCTTAGAACGTTACAGAAACTATGGCTACACCTTC. Its protein is CASSLERYRNYGYTF.